The entry that follows covers one T cell receptor beta chain sequence. The CDR3 totals 17 residues. The V segment lost 3 bases and the J segment 5 bases; nucleotides outside the gene matches: 8. CDR1 and CDR2 from the germline V gene are LNHDA and SQIVND (reference sequence). TCRdb keeps only in-frame clones here, not all; method: immunoSEQ multiplex PCR. Among 70,000 to 80,000 clones listed, about 85% were seen once. The data stem from a study of T cell changes during pregnancy in multiple sclerosis. The sequences come from peripheral blood, collected before pregnancy. The sequence was obtained from a female donor with multiple sclerosis, enrolled in a pregnancy study. The chain carries TRBV19 and TRBJ2-2, with 11 bases aligning to TRBD2. The CDR3 DNA reads as TGTGCCAGTAGTATCTCGCCTAGCGGGAGGATTACCGGGGAGCTGTTTTTT. It codes for CASSISPSGRITGELFF.